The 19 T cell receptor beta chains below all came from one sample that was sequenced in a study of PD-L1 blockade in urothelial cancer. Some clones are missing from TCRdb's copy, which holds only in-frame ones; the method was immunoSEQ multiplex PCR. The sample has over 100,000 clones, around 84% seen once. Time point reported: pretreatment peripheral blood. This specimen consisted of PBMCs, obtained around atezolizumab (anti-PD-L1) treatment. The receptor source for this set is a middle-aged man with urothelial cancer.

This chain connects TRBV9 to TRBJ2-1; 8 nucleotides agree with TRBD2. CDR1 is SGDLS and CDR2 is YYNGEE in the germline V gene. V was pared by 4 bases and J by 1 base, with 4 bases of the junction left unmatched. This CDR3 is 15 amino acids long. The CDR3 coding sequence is TGTGCCAGCAGCCGAGCGGGGGAATCCTACAATGAGCAGTTCTTC. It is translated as CASSRAGESYNEQFF.

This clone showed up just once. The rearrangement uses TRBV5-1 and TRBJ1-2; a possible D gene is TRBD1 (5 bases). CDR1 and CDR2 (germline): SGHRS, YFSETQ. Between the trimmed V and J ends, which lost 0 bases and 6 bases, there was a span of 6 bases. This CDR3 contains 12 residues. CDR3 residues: CASSLEGNGYTF. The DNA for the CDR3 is TGCGCCAGCAGCTTGGAGGGGAATGGCTACACCTTC.

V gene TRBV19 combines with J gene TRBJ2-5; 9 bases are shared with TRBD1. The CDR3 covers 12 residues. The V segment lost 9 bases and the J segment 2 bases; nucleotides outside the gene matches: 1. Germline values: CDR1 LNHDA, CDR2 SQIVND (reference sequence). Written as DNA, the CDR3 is TGTGCCAGCGGACAGGGGCAAGAGACCCAGTACTTC. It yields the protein CASGQGQETQYF.

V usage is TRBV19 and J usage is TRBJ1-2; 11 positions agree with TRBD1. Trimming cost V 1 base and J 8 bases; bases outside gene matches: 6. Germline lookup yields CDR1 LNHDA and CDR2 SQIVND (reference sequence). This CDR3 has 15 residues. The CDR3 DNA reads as TGTGCCAGTAGTATAGGGACAGGGGGCAAATTCGGCTACACCTTC. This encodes CASSIGTGGKFGYTF.

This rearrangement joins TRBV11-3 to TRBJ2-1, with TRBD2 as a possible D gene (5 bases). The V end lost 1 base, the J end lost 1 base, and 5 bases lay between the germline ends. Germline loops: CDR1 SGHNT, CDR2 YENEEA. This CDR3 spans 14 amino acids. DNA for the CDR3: TGTGCCAGCAGCTTAGGGGAGTCCTACAATGAGCAGTTCTTC. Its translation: CASSLGESYNEQFF.

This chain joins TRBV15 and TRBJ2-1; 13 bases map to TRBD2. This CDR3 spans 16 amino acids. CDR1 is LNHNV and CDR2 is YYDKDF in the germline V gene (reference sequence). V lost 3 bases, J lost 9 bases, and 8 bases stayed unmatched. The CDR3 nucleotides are TGTGCCACCAGCAGGGGAACTAGCGGGAGGGGTGGTGAGCAGTTCTTC. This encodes CATSRGTSGRGGEQFF.

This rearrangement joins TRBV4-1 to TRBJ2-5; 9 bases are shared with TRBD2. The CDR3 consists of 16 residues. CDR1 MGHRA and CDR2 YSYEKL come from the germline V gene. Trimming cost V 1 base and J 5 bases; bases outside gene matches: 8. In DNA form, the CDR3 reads TGCGCCAGCAGCCAAGTATTTAGCGGGAGTATGGAGACCCAGTACTTC. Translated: CASSQVFSGSMETQYF.

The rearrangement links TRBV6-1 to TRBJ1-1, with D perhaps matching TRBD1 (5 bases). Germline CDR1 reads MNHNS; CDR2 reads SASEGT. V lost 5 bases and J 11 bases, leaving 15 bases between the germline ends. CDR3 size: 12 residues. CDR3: CASSLGGVDAFF. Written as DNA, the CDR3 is TGTGCCAGCAGTCTGGGGGGGGTAGACGCTTTCTTT.

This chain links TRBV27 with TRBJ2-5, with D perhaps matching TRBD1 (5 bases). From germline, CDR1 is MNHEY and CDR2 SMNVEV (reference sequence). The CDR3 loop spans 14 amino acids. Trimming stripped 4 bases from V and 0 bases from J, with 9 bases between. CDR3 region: CASSSSGYQETQYF. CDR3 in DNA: TGTGCCAGCAGTTCCTCAGGGTACCAAGAGACCCAGTACTTC.

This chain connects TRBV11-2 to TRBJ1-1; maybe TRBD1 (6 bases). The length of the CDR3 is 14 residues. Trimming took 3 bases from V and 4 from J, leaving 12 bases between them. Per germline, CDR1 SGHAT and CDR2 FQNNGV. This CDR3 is CASSFDRYRTEAFF. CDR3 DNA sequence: TGTGCCAGCAGCTTCGACAGGTATCGCACTGAAGCTTTCTTT.

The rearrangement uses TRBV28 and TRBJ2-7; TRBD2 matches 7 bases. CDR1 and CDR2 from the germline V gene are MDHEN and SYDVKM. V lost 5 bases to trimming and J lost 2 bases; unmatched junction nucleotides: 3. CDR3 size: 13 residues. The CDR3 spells CASSSGNPYEQYF. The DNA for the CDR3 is TGTGCCAGCAGTAGCGGGAATCCCTACGAGCAGTACTTC. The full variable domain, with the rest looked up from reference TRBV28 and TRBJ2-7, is DVKVTQSSRYLVKRTGEKVFLECVQDMDHENMFWYRQDPGLGLRLIYFSYDVKMKEKGDIPEGYSVSREKKERFSLILESASTNQTSMYLCASSSGNPYEQYFGPGTRLTVT.

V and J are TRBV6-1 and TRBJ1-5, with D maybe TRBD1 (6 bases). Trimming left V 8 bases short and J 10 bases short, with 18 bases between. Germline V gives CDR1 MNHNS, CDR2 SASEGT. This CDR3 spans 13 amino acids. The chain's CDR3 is CASVPTGTGPQHF. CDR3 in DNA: TGTGCCAGCGTCCCGACAGGCACGGGACCCCAGCATTTT.

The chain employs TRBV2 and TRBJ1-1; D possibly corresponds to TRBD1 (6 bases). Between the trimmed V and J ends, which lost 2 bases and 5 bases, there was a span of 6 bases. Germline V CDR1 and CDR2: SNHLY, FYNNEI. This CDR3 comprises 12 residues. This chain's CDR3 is CASSERGTEAFF. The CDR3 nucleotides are TGTGCCAGCAGTGAAAGGGGGACTGAAGCTTTCTTT.

The CDR3: CASSLAGQPTTYGYTF. DNA for the CDR3: TGTGCCAGCAGCTTGGCAGGACAGCCTACCACCTATGGCTACACCTTC. This chain connects TRBV5-6 to TRBJ1-2; possible D gene TRBD1, 6 bases. The germline V and J ends were trimmed by 0 bases and 4 bases, with 16 bases remaining between them. CDR1 and CDR2 (germline): SGHDT, YYEEEE. The CDR3 runs 16 residues. The variable domain in full, completed from reference TRBV5-6 and TRBJ1-2, reads DAGVTQSPTHLIKTRGQQVTLRCSPKSGHDTVSWYQQALGQGPQFIFQYYEEEERQRGNFPDRFSGHQFPNYSSELNVNALLLGDSALYLCASSLAGQPTTYGYTFGSGTRLTVV.

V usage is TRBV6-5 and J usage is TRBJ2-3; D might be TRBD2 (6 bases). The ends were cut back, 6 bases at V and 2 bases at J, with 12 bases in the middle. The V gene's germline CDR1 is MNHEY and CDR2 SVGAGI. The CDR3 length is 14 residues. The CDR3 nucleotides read TGTGCCAGCAGGAAGGCGGGACTCACAGATACGCAGTATTTT. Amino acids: CASRKAGLTDTQYF.

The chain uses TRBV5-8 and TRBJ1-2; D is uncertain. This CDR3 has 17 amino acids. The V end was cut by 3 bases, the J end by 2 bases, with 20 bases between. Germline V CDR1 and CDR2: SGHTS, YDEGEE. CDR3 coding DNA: TGTGCCAGCAGCTCCTTGGCCTCGGACTTTATCAACTATGGCTACACCTTC. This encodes CASSSLASDFINYGYTF.

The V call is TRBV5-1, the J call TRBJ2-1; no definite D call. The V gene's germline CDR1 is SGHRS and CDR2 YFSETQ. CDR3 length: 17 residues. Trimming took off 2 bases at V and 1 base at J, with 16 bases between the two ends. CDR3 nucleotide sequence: TGCGCCAGCAGCTTTTTACCTACTCGAAATTCCTACAATGAGCAGTTCTTC. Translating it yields CASSFLPTRNSYNEQFF.

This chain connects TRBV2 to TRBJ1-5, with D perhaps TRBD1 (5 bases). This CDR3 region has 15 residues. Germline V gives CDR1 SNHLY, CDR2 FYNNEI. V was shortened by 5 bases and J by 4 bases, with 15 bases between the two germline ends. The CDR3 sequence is CASSQKLRGNQPQHF. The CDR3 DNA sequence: TGTGCCAGCAGTCAGAAATTAAGGGGAAATCAGCCCCAGCATTTT.

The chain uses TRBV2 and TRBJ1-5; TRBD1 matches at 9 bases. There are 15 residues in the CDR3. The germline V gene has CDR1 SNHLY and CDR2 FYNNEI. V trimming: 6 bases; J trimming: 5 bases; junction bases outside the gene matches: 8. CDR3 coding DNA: TGTGCCAGCAGGGAAAACAGGGGGCTTCATCAGCCCCAGCATTTT. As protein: CASRENRGLHQPQHF.